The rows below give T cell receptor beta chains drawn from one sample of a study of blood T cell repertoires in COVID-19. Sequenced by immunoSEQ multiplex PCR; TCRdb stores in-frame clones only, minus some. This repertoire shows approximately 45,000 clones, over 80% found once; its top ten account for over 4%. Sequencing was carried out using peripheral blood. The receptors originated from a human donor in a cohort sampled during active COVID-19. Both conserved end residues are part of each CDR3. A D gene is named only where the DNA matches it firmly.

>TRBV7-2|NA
CASSPGGVMNTEAFF
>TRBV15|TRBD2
CATSGATSGKETQYF
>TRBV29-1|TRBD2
CSVSGGSRNEQFF
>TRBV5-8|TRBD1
CASSLWTGGGEKLFF
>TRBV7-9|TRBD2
CASSLNSGSGVEQYF
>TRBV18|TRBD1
CASSPVSPGGIAKNIQYF
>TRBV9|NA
CASSVGGGEQFF
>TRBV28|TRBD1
CASTGTDPISYNEQFF
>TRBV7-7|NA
CATMKGLNTGELFF
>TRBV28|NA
CASSPLFTF
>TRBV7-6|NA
CASSGHRDNQETQYF
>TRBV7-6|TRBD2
CASSQLTSGSGVETQYF
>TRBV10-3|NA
CAISESSYNEQFF
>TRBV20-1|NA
CSASGAADQPQHF
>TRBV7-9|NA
CASSATPGHTLDTQYF
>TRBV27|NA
CASRRATTDTQYF
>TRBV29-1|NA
CSVEDRGSTSDTQYF
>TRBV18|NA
CASSLGQGPNNEQFF
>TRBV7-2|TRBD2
CASSLARLAGWGTDTQYF
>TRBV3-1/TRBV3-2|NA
CASSPLSGSLLATNEKLFF
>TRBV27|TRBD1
CASSQDRVIGTEAFF
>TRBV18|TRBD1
CASSPETGFEQYF
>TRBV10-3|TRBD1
CAIRERGLRTEAFF
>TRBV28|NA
CASSPLTGIAKNIQYF
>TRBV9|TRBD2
CASSVDVAGGLGEQFF
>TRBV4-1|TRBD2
CASSQDSTSGSYNEQFF
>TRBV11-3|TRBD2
CASSLDWGLAGVTDTQYF
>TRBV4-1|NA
CASTSEEAGELFF
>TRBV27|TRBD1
CASSLSQGAVGMESSPLHF
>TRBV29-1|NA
CSVDLITDTQYF
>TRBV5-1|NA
CASSEAGTTNSPLHF
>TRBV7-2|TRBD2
CASSLIASGMAPYNEQFF
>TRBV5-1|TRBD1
CASSAGGRQGGTEAFF
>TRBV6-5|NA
CASSYSGRSSGYTF
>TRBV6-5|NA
CASSRDTEQFF
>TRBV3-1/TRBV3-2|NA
CASSQGSRNTEAFF
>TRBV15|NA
CATSRDRGSYEQYF
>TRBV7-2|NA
CASSYQAGASYEQYF
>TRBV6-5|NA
CASSYSPGVRETQYF
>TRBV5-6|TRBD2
CASSSGTSGVSTDTQYF
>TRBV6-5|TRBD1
CASSYSKGQGYGYTF
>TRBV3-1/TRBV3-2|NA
CASSQGADTPLHF
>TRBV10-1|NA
CASSDSPYEQYF
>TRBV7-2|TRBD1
CASSLGTGGSYEQYF
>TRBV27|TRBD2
CASSPGTSGRYEQYF
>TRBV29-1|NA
CSGGSGTEAFF
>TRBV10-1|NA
CASSDLTGELFF
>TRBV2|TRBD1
CASTGVNQPQHF
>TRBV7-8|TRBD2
CASSRGSYNEQFF
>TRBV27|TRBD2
CASITSGRTKNIQYF
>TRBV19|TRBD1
CASRDRGPYSNQPQHF
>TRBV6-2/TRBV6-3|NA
CASSYAPGPTREQFF
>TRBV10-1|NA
CASSQTYNEQFF
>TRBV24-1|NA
CATSPWGDTGELFF
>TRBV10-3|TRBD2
CAISPWGAGGPQETQYF
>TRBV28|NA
CAIPQDSWDEQFF